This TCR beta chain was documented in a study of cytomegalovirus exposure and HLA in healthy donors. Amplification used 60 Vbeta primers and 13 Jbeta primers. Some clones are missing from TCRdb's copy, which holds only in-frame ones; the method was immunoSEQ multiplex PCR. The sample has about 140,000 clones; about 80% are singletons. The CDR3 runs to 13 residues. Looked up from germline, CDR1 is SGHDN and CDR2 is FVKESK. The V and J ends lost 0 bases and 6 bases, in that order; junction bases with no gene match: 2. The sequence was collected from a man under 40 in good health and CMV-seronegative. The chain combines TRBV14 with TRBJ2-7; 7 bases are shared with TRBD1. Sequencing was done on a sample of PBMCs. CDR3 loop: CASSQDRTGEQYF. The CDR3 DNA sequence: TGTGCCAGCAGCCAAGATAGGACAGGCGAGCAGTACTTC.